This T cell receptor (beta chain) was recovered during a study of cytomegalovirus exposure and HLA in healthy donors (dated 2017 in TCRdb). Study-wide context: An earlier analysis of roughly 570 of the donors reported about 300 Gb of sequence data and around 110 million unique TCR beta sequences obtained from roughly 170 million T cells. The study used immunosequencing to profile the T cell repertoires of several hundred subjects and linked those repertoires to cytomegalovirus serostatus. HLA typing covered class I and class II loci at four-digit resolution. Because of strong linkage in the cohort, roughly five DR-DQ haplotypes were treated as single units for association and clustering. An early release that covered some 630 HLA-typed donors contained about 300 gigabases of sequencing data and 70 million to 100 million unique TCR sequences. Donor age, sex, ethnicity and CMV serostatus were compiled together with the repertoire data. In a later genetic analysis, genome-wide SNP genotypes for about 55% of the roughly 700 donors were used, and that subset was treated as a discovery cohort. High-throughput TCR immunosequencing, statistical association of individual TCRs with disease status, and machine learning were combined to predict cytomegalovirus infection status. Along with the roughly 670-subject first cohort, a separate validation cohort of roughly 110 different subjects was used. The number of donors typed differed by locus, with about 629-630 for A, B, C, DRB1 and DQB1, 522 for DQA1, approximately 580 for DPA1, and approximately 470 for DPB1. A later analysis re-examined previously published TCR beta repertoires from 610 or so donors and added high-resolution HLA genotyping to investigate patterns of TCR occurrence. All discovery cohort repertoires had been generated using a single sequencing platform. Among the roughly 400 genotyped donors, 81% belonged to the genetic ancestry cluster associated with self-reported Caucasian donors. The study aimed to test whether signatures of past pathogen exposure could be identified by cataloging public T cell receptors. In an earlier analysis of around 540 of the donors, high-throughput TCR beta sequencing was used to judge whether each TCR beta V gene segment behaved as functional or pseudogenic. Among approximately 370 genotyped donors of the cohort, an average of approximately 200,000 unique TCR beta nucleotide sequences was sequenced per donor, of which about 18% were non-productive. Rather than using new phenotypic data, the later analysis identified candidate immune exposures from TCR beta sequences and from how often those sequences occurred across donors.

What the research found in general, with its limitations: This cohort had only TCR beta chains sequenced, and the lack of alpha or paired-chain data limited which features could be detected. Cytomegalovirus status was reported to be diagnosed by the classifier with high specificity and sensitivity in both the original and validation cohorts. Most TCR sequences were observed very rarely across donors, whereas some public TCRs were present in many individuals. Correlated functional status among segregating V segments might be attributable to linkage disequilibrium, but an unknown experimental factor could not be ruled out. A later analysis associated roughly 17,000 TCR beta sequences with specific HLA alleles at a false discovery rate of 0.05. The 87-base-pair reads could not distinguish some IMGT-functional V segments, including TRBV6-2 and TRBV6-3, so those segments were excluded. A later analysis found that most CMV-associated TCR beta chains appeared HLA-restricted, with HLA associations seemingly driven largely by CMV exposure. A cluster of highly shared sequence variants was judged likely to represent a technical artifact of the sequencing pipeline. In an earlier analysis of fewer than 700 of the donors, most TCR beta V segments appeared in productive rearrangements about 87% or about 30% of the time, broadly matching IMGT annotations. When HLA alleles, especially DR and DQ, strongly co-occurred, attributing TCR associations to individual alleles was difficult. The study listed 164 TCR beta chains as associated with cytomegalovirus. A later genetic analysis associated a missense DCLRE1C variant with V-gene and J-gene trimming of TCR beta chains, and an independent cohort replicated the association. According to a later genetic analysis, donors in an Asian-associated ancestry cluster had fewer N-insertions in productive TCRs than the roughly 670-donor mean. In a later analysis, several top co-occurrence clusters were reported to appear linked to parvovirus B19, influenza, CMV and Epstein-Barr virus. Because some donors lacked HLA typing at each locus, the association tests relied only on the typed subset. A later analysis found that HLA-associated TCR beta chains were more clonally expanded and had lower generation probabilities than equally common non-associated chains. A further reported finding was that TCR beta sequences accurately predicted the HLA-A and HLA-B alleles for most subjects in the first cohort. Roughly uniform sequencing depth across donors was assumed in presence/absence analyses, although this assumption may not hold. Over 15 rarely observed V segments, including chromosome 9 orphons, were excluded from the earlier analysis of several hundred of the donors because counts were too low. CMV serostatus was the only immune exposure information available for the cohort. It was suggested by the authors that the approach could potentially be generalized to other disease states and immunological phenotypes. According to a later analysis, TCR association rates differed among HLA loci, with DRB1 alleles showing the most associated TCRs and HLA-C alleles showing the fewest. In vitro tests confirmed that a few of the cytomegalovirus-associated TCR beta chains recognize cytomegalovirus antigens.

The cohort comprised 550 to 700 healthy bone marrow donors. Cohort members were all nominally healthy when sampled, although unrecorded immune exposures were likely present. The donor was CMV seronegative and was included in the group of approximately 350 seronegative cohort members. Each donor provided a peripheral blood sample, and peripheral blood mononuclear cells were used for TCR beta sequencing. Genomic DNA extraction from the blood cell samples was performed with the Qiagen DNeasy Blood Extraction Kit. The library was obtained by the immunoSEQ multiplex PCR assay. A mixture of 60 forward primers for TCR Vbeta segments and 13 reverse primers for TCR Jbeta segments was used in the multiplex PCR. The CDR3 region of rearranged TCR beta genes was amplified from genomic DNA with a multiplex PCR assay. On the Illumina HiSeq System, the amplified TCR beta libraries were sequenced as 87-base-pair reads. In the source study's methods: In a later analysis, about 80 million unique TCR beta chains were counted across the 650 to 750 repertoires, and roughly 11 million of these chains were shared by at least two donors. Raw reads were error-corrected and collapsed into unique sequences with a nearest-neighbor algorithm that merged closely related sequences to remove PCR and sequencing errors. To assign V, D and J gene segments, CDR3 sequences were aligned to IMGT reference sequences. Each retained sequence needed at least a six-nucleotide match to both a V gene segment and a J gene segment. Rearrangements were classified as productive when the CDR3 lacked stop codons and remained in frame with V and J, and all other rearrangements were classified as non-productive. Following IMGT convention, CDR3 was defined as the stretch from the second conserved V-encoded cysteine to the conserved J-encoded phenylalanine. Sequences without an unambiguous match to a single V gene segment were excluded from the earlier analysis of over 500 of the donors. An earlier analysis of fewer than 650 of the donors classified V segments as functional when productive rearrangements were above 56.7% and as segregating when the standard deviation between donors was above 5%. A statistical classification framework was built for diagnosing cytomegalovirus status from the catalog of TCR beta chain sequences. In a later analysis, TCR nucleotide sequences were compared against IMGT/GENE-DB human TR gene sequences so that V and J genes could be assigned. The TCRdist pipeline was used in a later analysis to assign CDR3 sequences and most-parsimonious VDJ recombination scenarios. In a later analysis, each TCR beta chain was defined by its CDR3 amino acid sequence together with its V-gene family, and reads without a unique V-gene family were excluded. In a later analysis, 450 to 600 highly shared, low-generation-probability nucleotide sequences were removed to address suspected cross-contamination and a sequencing artifact. A later analysis calculated a clonal expansion index for each public chain from normalized within-repertoire ranks of inferred template counts. Generation probabilities in a later analysis came from a VDJ recombination model fitted to out-of-frame rearrangements, and those results were checked against IGoR. Hypergeometric tests were used in a later analysis to score TCR-TCR, TCR-HLA and TCR-CMV co-occurrence, with a repertoire-size bias correction applied to the TCR pairs. To estimate false discovery rates, a later analysis permuted the HLA or CMV assignments 20 times. A later analysis grouped co-occurring TCRs with DBSCAN, adding TCRdist sequence similarity when clustering within HLA-allele-positive subsets. Co-occurrence clustering excluded repertoires with fewer than 30,000 or more than 120,000 public chains, plus five with anomalous nucleotide sharing. TCRdb mirrors the immuneACCESS table, restricted to in-frame sequences. Some clones are absent from its copies; in checked studies, under half trace to an unresolved V gene, and the reason for the others is unknown. V and J calls and clone size follow that table, whereas D and trimming were derived from the DNA. The table for this sample lists 100,000 to 150,000 clones; 8% to 9.5% of them were counted only once. The ten largest clones add up to 4.5% to 7% of the sample.

Only a few counts were recorded for this clone. This receptor's antigen is unknown. No base quality information exists; no much larger clone differs at one position. The germline V gene (reference sequence) sets CDR1 to GTSNPN and CDR2 to SVGIG. Reading from cysteine to phenylalanine, the CDR3 counts 11 amino acids. The only DNA kept is the CDR3, 33 bases in frame from the first base. V is pared back by 7 bases and J by 4 bases, with 10 bases lying between the germline termini. This receptor chain uses TRBV30 and TRBJ1-2; the D gene cannot be named for sure. Sequencing was done on a sample of PBMCs. The sequence derives from a man aged 35 to 55 in good health and CMV-seronegative. The CDR3 region reads CASRLGYGYTF. The nucleotides are TGTGCCTCCAGGCTTGGCTATGGCTACACCTTC.